A selection of T cell receptor beta chains follows, all from one sample in a study of cytomegalovirus exposure and HLA in healthy donors. TCRdb keeps only in-frame clones here, not all; method: immunoSEQ multiplex PCR. Altogether some 120,000 clones are present, approximately 68% being singletons, with the ten largest covering 1.5% to 2%. The sequencing sample was made of PBMCs. These receptors were collected from a man in his thirties or forties in good health and CMV-seropositive. Each CDR3 is given with its conserved first and last residue. A D gene is named only where the DNA matches it firmly. Only some rows state a clone size, as once, few, many or a class for expanded clones.

v_gene	j_gene	d_gene	abundance	CDR3nt	CDR3aa
TRBV4-1	TRBJ2-3	TRBD2	NA	TGCGCCAGCAGCCAGATTAGCGGGAGGGCCACAGATACGCAGTATTTT	CASSQISGRATDTQYF
TRBV11-2	TRBJ2-3	NA	NA	TGTGCCAGCAGCTTAGTTCGCTTTAGTAACACAGATACGCAGTATTTT	CASSLVRFSNTDTQYF
TRBV2	TRBJ1-1	NA	NA	TGTGCCAGCAGTGATGACAGCACCATGAACACTGAAGCTTTCTTT	CASSDDSTMNTEAFF
TRBV7-9	TRBJ2-7	TRBD1	NA	TGTGCCAGCAGACCGACAGGGACGAACTACGAGCAGTGCTTC	CASRPTGTNYEQCF
TRBV15	TRBJ1-2	TRBD1	once	TGTGCCACCTCCAAAGAAACTCGGGACAGAGAGGGCTACACCTTC	CATSKETRDREGYTF
TRBV28	TRBJ1-5	NA	NA	TGTGCCAGCGGTCACGGGCAGGGGCGCTATAGCAATCAGCCCCAGCATTTT	CASGHGQGRYSNQPQHF
TRBV25-1	TRBJ1-1	TRBD1	NA	TGTGCCAGCAGTGAATACCGGACAGGGAACACTGAAGCTTTCTTT	CASSEYRTGNTEAFF
TRBV10-3	TRBJ2-7	NA	NA	TGTGCCATCAGTGCAGGAGGGGCAGGGTACGAGCAGTACTTC	CAISAGGAGYEQYF
TRBV14	TRBJ2-5	TRBD1	few	TGTGCCAGCAGCCCCCTGGGACAGAACATAGAGACCCAGTACTTC	CASSPLGQNIETQYF
TRBV14	TRBJ1-2	NA	NA	TGTGCCAGCAGCCGCCGAGCGTCGGGGGGCGCCGTTGGCTACACCTTC	CASSRRASGGAVGYTF
TRBV18	TRBJ2-6	NA	NA	TGTGCCAGCTCACTGGCCAACTCTGGGGCCAACGTCCTGACTTTC	CASSLANSGANVLTF
TRBV5-1	TRBJ1-1	NA	NA	TGCGCCAGCAGCTACCTCACAGGAGACACTGAAGCTTTCTTT	CASSYLTGDTEAFF
TRBV10-3	TRBJ1-4	TRBD1	NA	TGTGCCACCACCATTTCCGGGACAGAAAATGAAAAACTGTTTTTT	CATTISGTENEKLFF
TRBV5-5	TRBJ1-2	TRBD1	NA	TGTGCCAGCAGCCCCCTTCGGGGACAGGGCAATGGCTACACCTTC	CASSPLRGQGNGYTF
TRBV28	TRBJ1-3	NA	NA	TGTGCCAGCAGTGCGCCAGGGGAAGGAAACACCATATATTTT	CASSAPGEGNTIYF
TRBV11-2	TRBJ2-7	NA	few	TGTGCCAGCAGCTTAGTATTGTCCAGGGAAAGGGACTTC	CASSLVLSRERDF
TRBV19	TRBJ2-7	TRBD1	NA	TGTGCCACTCCGACAGGGAGCCTCTGCGAGCAGTACTTC	CATPTGSLCEQYF
TRBV10-3	TRBJ2-1	NA	NA	TGTGCCATCGGTGGCTCCAGGTCGCACAATGAGCAGTTCTTC	CAIGGSRSHNEQFF
TRBV14	TRBJ2-1	NA	NA	TGTGCCAGCAGCCAAAGTTCAGGGGCCAATGAGCAGTTCTTC	CASSQSSGANEQFF
TRBV6-7	TRBJ2-5	NA	NA	TGTGCCAGCAGTCCCCGAGGGGGGACCCAGTACTTC	CASSPRGGTQYF
TRBV5-6	TRBJ2-7	NA	few	TGTGCCAGCCGCACAGGGCAAGAGCAGTACTTC	CASRTGQEQYF
TRBV27	TRBJ2-7	TRBD1	NA	TGTGCCAGCACCGGACAGGGCAACAGCGAGCAGTACTTC	CASTGQGNSEQYF
TRBV6-5	TRBJ1-3	NA	NA	TGTGCCAGCAGTTTCGGGGGTACCCTCTCTGGAAACACCATATATTTT	CASSFGGTLSGNTIYF
TRBV6-1	TRBJ1-5	NA	few	TGTGCCAGCAGTGATTGGGGCAGCGTGGGCAATCAGCCCCAGCATTTT	CASSDWGSVGNQPQHF
TRBV2	TRBJ1-5	NA	few	TGTGCCAGCAGTGATCTACAGGGTATTCAGCCCCAGCATTTT	CASSDLQGIQPQHF
TRBV28	TRBJ1-5	NA	NA	TGTGCCAGCAGCACAGGGTTCACCAATCAGCCCCAGCATTTT	CASSTGFTNQPQHF
TRBV27	TRBJ1-1	NA	few	TGTGCCAGCAGTTGGCGAGCGGGACGGACAAAGGGGGATCACACTGAAGCTTTCTTT	CASSWRAGRTKGDHTEAFF
TRBV5-4	TRBJ2-3	TRBD1	NA	TGTGCCAGCAGCAATTCCGGGACAGGGAGCACAGATACGCAGTATTTT	CASSNSGTGSTDTQYF
TRBV2	TRBJ1-4	NA	NA	TGTGCCACCAGTGGCGCTAATGAAAAACTGTTTTTT	CATSGANEKLFF
TRBV25-1	TRBJ2-7	TRBD1	NA	TGTGCCAGCAGTGTAACAGGGACAGGGAAGGATCACGAGCAGTACTTC	CASSVTGTGKDHEQYF
TRBV7-2	TRBJ1-5	TRBD1	NA	TGTGCCAGCAGCTTAGAGGGACAGCTTCATCAGCCCCAGCATTTT	CASSLEGQLHQPQHF
TRBV28	TRBJ2-5	TRBD1	NA	TGTGCCAGCGACCCGGACAGGAATCAAGAGACCCAGTACTTC	CASDPDRNQETQYF
TRBV13	TRBJ1-5	NA	NA	TGTGCCAGCAGCTTAAGAAGGGGTCAGCCCCAGCATTTT	CASSLRRGQPQHF